Listed below are T cell receptor beta chains from one sample, sequenced in a study of regulatory T cells in long-lasting Graves disease. MiXCR was run by TCRdb on the multiplex PCR reads, yielding one entry per CDR3 protein. The table has roughly 430,000 distinct CDR3 sequences, roughly a fifth seen once. Source: peripheral blood mononuclear cells (PBMCs), taken when the disease was refractory, from a patient treated with antithyroid drugs. These receptors were collected from a female donor with Graves disease. Each CDR3 is given with its conserved first and last residue.

v_gene: TRBV28; j_gene: TRBJ2-3; CDR3aa: CASSLIAVPDTQYF
v_gene: TRBV28; j_gene: TRBJ2-5; CDR3aa: CASSTTLQGQLRETQYF
v_gene: TRBV28; j_gene: TRBJ2-1; CDR3aa: CASSRGGSGLDEQFF
v_gene: TRBV29-1; j_gene: TRBJ1-1; CDR3aa: CSVGGQGVKNTEAFF
v_gene: TRBV27; j_gene: TRBJ2-7; CDR3aa: CASSLRGTHYEQYF
v_gene: TRBV6-1; j_gene: TRBJ1-5; CDR3aa: CASRELSPPSQPQHF
v_gene: TRBV28; j_gene: TRBJ1-1; CDR3aa: CASSKDSGGNTEAFF
v_gene: TRBV5-6; j_gene: TRBJ2-2; CDR3aa: CASSLVASGRPSPGELFF
v_gene: TRBV12-3/TRBV12-4; j_gene: TRBJ2-1; CDR3aa: CASRAGNSYNEQFF
v_gene: TRBV19; j_gene: TRBJ1-6; CDR3aa: CASRDLDRGGSPLHF
v_gene: TRBV14; j_gene: TRBJ1-4; CDR3aa: CASSQGGRTTNEKLFF
v_gene: TRBV7-9; j_gene: TRBJ2-5; CDR3aa: CASSTTNEGGETQYF
v_gene: TRBV4-1; j_gene: TRBJ1-2; CDR3aa: CASSQVATGDYGYTF
v_gene: TRBV29-1; j_gene: TRBJ1-1; CDR3aa: CSVQGSGTEAFF
v_gene: TRBV6-2/TRBV6-3; j_gene: TRBJ2-2; CDR3aa: CASSYSVTGELFF
v_gene: TRBV5-1; j_gene: TRBJ1-1; CDR3aa: CASSLGTGSTEAFF
v_gene: TRBV4-1; j_gene: TRBJ1-2; CDR3aa: CASSPPGQGASTYGYTF
v_gene: TRBV12-3/TRBV12-4; j_gene: TRBJ2-2; CDR3aa: CASSLEAGGMDTGELFF
v_gene: TRBV2; j_gene: TRBJ1-3; CDR3aa: CASSEWAVGNTIYF
v_gene: TRBV20-1; j_gene: TRBJ2-7; CDR3aa: CSARGLMVGLAGHEQYF
v_gene: TRBV6-1; j_gene: TRBJ2-7; CDR3aa: CASSEPGRPKEQYF
v_gene: TRBV5-1; j_gene: TRBJ2-7; CDR3aa: CASSPDRDRGEQYF
v_gene: TRBV28; j_gene: TRBJ1-2; CDR3aa: CASSSSLVSDGYTF
v_gene: TRBV19; j_gene: TRBJ2-7; CDR3aa: CASRPDRGYEQYF
v_gene: TRBV12-3/TRBV12-4; j_gene: TRBJ1-5; CDR3aa: CASSPPGGGNSNQPQHF
v_gene: TRBV7-8; j_gene: TRBJ2-7; CDR3aa: CASSLRASTLTYEQYF
v_gene: TRBV28; j_gene: TRBJ2-7; CDR3aa: CASSFLDRESYEQYF
v_gene: TRBV28; j_gene: TRBJ2-1; CDR3aa: CASRTGGSSYNEQFF
v_gene: TRBV11-2; j_gene: TRBJ2-3; CDR3aa: CASSPTQREASSTDTQYF
v_gene: TRBV14; j_gene: TRBJ2-7; CDR3aa: CASSQDPSRFSYEQYF
v_gene: TRBV6-9; j_gene: TRBJ2-7; CDR3aa: CASSYETLTYEQYF
v_gene: TRBV7-2; j_gene: TRBJ1-1; CDR3aa: CASSPRTGGRTEAFF
v_gene: TRBV10-2; j_gene: TRBJ2-5; CDR3aa: CASRAPRLARQETQYF
v_gene: TRBV20-1; j_gene: TRBJ2-5; CDR3aa: CSASPLGLASQETQYF
v_gene: TRBV27; j_gene: TRBJ2-7; CDR3aa: CASNRQGAYEQYF
v_gene: TRBV20-1; j_gene: TRBJ2-7; CDR3aa: CSATGTSGRVGYEQYF
v_gene: TRBV5-5; j_gene: TRBJ1-5; CDR3aa: CASSWETGNNQPQHF
v_gene: TRBV12-3/TRBV12-4; j_gene: TRBJ2-1; CDR3aa: CASRAAGGPNEQFF
v_gene: TRBV5-6; j_gene: TRBJ1-2; CDR3aa: CASSPTLTGAFGYTF
v_gene: TRBV6-1; j_gene: TRBJ1-6; CDR3aa: CATVGQGVNSPLHF
v_gene: TRBV20-1; j_gene: TRBJ2-5; CDR3aa: CSAREGGETQYF
v_gene: TRBV29-1; j_gene: TRBJ1-3; CDR3aa: CSVASGNTIYF
v_gene: TRBV6-5; j_gene: TRBJ2-7; CDR3aa: CASSYIASGEYEQYF
v_gene: TRBV19; j_gene: TRBJ1-5; CDR3aa: CASSLEDNQPQHF
v_gene: TRBV11-2; j_gene: TRBJ2-4; CDR3aa: CASSFVLSKNIQYF
v_gene: TRBV5-1; j_gene: TRBJ1-1; CDR3aa: CASSLENPGNTEAFF
v_gene: TRBV4-1; j_gene: TRBJ1-5; CDR3aa: CASSQSSGGQDQPQHF
v_gene: TRBV10-3; j_gene: TRBJ2-5; CDR3aa: CAISESQETQYF
v_gene: TRBV19; j_gene: TRBJ2-5; CDR3aa: CASSRDRGQTQYF
v_gene: TRBV7-8; j_gene: TRBJ1-5; CDR3aa: CASSPRRRADDMNQPQHF